These 9 T cell receptor beta chains were all obtained from the same sample, sequenced in a study of cytomegalovirus exposure and HLA in healthy donors. The study ran its PCR with 60 Vbeta and 13 Jbeta primers. Sequencing was performed with immunoSEQ multiplex PCR; in TCRdb, only in-frame clones are kept and a portion is missing. Among 120,000 to 150,000 clones listed, around 78% were seen once. Sequenced material: PBMCs. These receptors all stem from a male donor in good health and CMV-seronegative.

CDR3 loop: CASSQGQRDGNTIYF. DNA of the CDR3: TGCGCCAGCAGCCAGGGACAGCGAGATGGAAACACCATATATTTT. This chain connects TRBV5-1 to TRBJ1-3; the match to TRBD1 covers 7 bases. Germline lookup yields CDR1 SGHRS and CDR2 YFSETQ. V gave up 4 bases and J gave up 3 bases; unmatched junction bases: 7. The CDR3 covers 15 residues. Filled out from reference TRBV5-1 and TRBJ1-3, the complete variable domain reads KAGVTQTPRYLIKTRGQQVTLSCSPISGHRSVSWYQQTPGQGLQFLFEYFSETQRNKGNFPGRFSGRQFSNSRSEMNVSTLELGDSALYLCASSQGQRDGNTIYFGEGSWLTVV.

This clone showed up just once. J is TRBJ1-1 and V is TRBV7-9, with D possibly being TRBD1 (6 bases). Germline values: CDR1 SEHNR, CDR2 FQNEAQ (reference sequence). This CDR3 is 14 amino acids long. V was clipped by 5 bases and J by 4 bases, with 14 bases between them. CDR3 coding DNA: TGTGCCAGCAGCCCCGAGACAGGCCCCACTGAAGCTTTCTTT. This codes for CASSPETGPTEAFF.

The chain combines TRBV10-2 with TRBJ1-2, with 11 bases fitting TRBD1. J was trimmed by 0 bases and V by 7 bases; bases with no gene match: 7. Germline CDR1 and CDR2: WSHSY and SAAADI. The CDR3 runs 16 residues. CDR3 loop: CASIPDRGPTNYGYTF. CDR3 DNA: TGCGCCAGCATTCCGGACAGGGGGCCCACTAACTATGGCTACACCTTC.

The V call is TRBV10-1, the J call TRBJ2-3; 8 bases align to TRBD1. From germline, CDR1 is WNHNN and CDR2 SYGVQD (reference sequence). CDR3 length equals 13 residues. Germline trimming cut 8 bases from V and 14 bases from J; bases unmatched to any gene: 15. The CDR3: CASRPPGQGRWYF. CDR3 bases: TGCGCCAGCCGCCCCCCCGGACAGGGTCGGTGGTATTTT.

The V and J genes are TRBV27 and TRBJ1-2; D perhaps matches TRBD1 (6 bases). The CDR3 sequence is 12 residues long. Trimming pared 8 bases from V and 5 bases from J, leaving 12 bases between. Germline CDR1 is MNHEY and CDR2 is SMNVEV (reference sequence). In DNA, the CDR3 is TGTGCCAGCGGGGGAACAGGGTATGGCTACACCTTC. Protein product: CASGGTGYGYTF.

The chain has TRBV19 and TRBJ2-7; 8 nucleotides align to TRBD2. The germline gives CDR1 LNHDA, CDR2 SQIVND (reference sequence). CDR3 length: 14 residues. V shed 3 bases and J 0 bases; nucleotides not matched to a gene: 1. The chain's CDR3 is CASSMGLVSYEQYF. CDR3 coding DNA: TGTGCCAGTAGTATGGGACTAGTCTCCTACGAGCAGTACTTC.

The rearrangement uses TRBV11-2 and TRBJ2-7; TRBD2 is a possible D gene (6 bases). Germline-derived CDR1 and CDR2 are SGHAT and FQNNGV. There are 15 residues in the CDR3. Trimming stripped 3 bases from V and 1 base from J, with 13 bases between. The chain's CDR3 is CASSLEGSPSYEQYF. CDR3 DNA: TGTGCCAGCAGCTTGGAGGGCTCCCCTTCCTACGAGCAGTACTTC.

V gene TRBV5-1 combines with J gene TRBJ2-1; 16 nucleotides agree with TRBD2. The CDR3 covers 18 residues. J was trimmed by 6 bases and V by 0 bases; bases with no gene match: 6. Germline V CDR1 and CDR2: SGHRS, YFSETQ. CDR3 region: CASSLGGTSGGALNEQFF. The CDR3 coding sequence is TGCGCCAGCAGCTTGGGAGGGACTAGCGGGGGGGCCCTCAATGAGCAGTTCTTC.

V and J are TRBV5-1 and TRBJ1-2, with D uncertain. Germline CDR1 and CDR2: SGHRS and YFSETQ. V lost 0 bases and J lost 2, with 8 bases in between. This CDR3 has 14 residues. The CDR3 DNA reads TGCGCCAGCAGCTTGGACAACAGAAACTATGGCTACACCTTC. It yields the protein CASSLDNRNYGYTF.